One and the same sample provided the 10 T cell receptor beta chains below, sequenced in a study of T cells in women clearing cervical HPV infection. Assay used: immunoSEQ multiplex PCR; TCRdb lists only in-frame clones, some missing. This repertoire includes fewer than 35,000 clones. Material for sequencing was blood buffy coat. The receptors were sampled from a woman between 18 and 70 years old with a cervical HPV16 infection that either progressed to CIN3+ or cleared (not recorded which).

A remark on this clone: The read finishes 3 residues shy of the CDR3 end, and the germline J gene is used to complete it. The J gene is TRBJ1-3, the V gene TRBV6-1; D gene uncertain. Trimming stripped 3 bases from V and 0 bases from J, with 3 bases between. Germline CDR1 and CDR2: MNHNS and SASEGT. This CDR3 has 13 residues. The covered CDR3 bases are TGTGCCAGCAGTGACGTCTCTGGAAACACC. Translated, it gives CASSDVSGNT. From start to end, the CDR3 is CASSDVSGNTIYF.

In the case of this clone: The read is 3 residues too short to cover the CDR3 end, so that end is filled in from the germline J gene. The genes are TRBV7-3 and TRBJ2-5; no firm D call. The V end lost 2 bases, the J end lost 2 bases, and 12 bases lay between the germline ends. Germline CDR1 is SGHTA and CDR2 is FQGTGA. CDR3 length equals 15 residues. Incomplete CDR3 DNA: TGTGCCAGCAGCTTAGCGGCTCGTCGGCAAGAGACC. Amino acid sequence: CASSLAARRQET. The complete CDR3 reads CASSLAARRQETQYF. Variable domain in full (rest from reference TRBV7-3 and TRBJ2-5): GAGVSQTPSNKVTEKGKYVELRCDPISGHTALYWYRQSLGQGPEFLIYFQGTGAADDSGLPNDRFFAVRPEGSVSTLKIQRTERGDSAVYLCASSLAARRQETQYFGPGTRLLVL.

Worth noting for this clone: The sequence runs out 3 residues before the end of the CDR3; the remainder is reconstructed from the germline J gene. The chain couples TRBV13 to TRBJ2-2, with 12 bases that match TRBD2. The CDR3 is made up of 16 amino acids. J gave up 6 bases and V 2 bases, and 4 bases lay outside the gene matches. The germline CDR1 and CDR2 sequences are PRHDT and FYEKMQ (reference sequence). The CDR3 is CASSLTSGRSAGELFF. Incomplete CDR3 DNA: TGTGCCAGCAGCTTAACTAGCGGGAGGTCGGCCGGGGAG.

With respect to this clone: The DNA ends 3 residues before the CDR3 does, and the rest of the CDR3 is filled in from the germline J gene. This chain uses TRBV6-1 with TRBJ1-2; D remains ambiguous. This CDR3 has 14 amino acids. CDR1 is MNHNS, CDR2 SASEGT, per germline. The germline V and J ends were trimmed by 1 base and 1 base, with 7 bases remaining between them. CDR3 bases read: TGTGCCAGCAGTGAAGGCACAAATAACTATGGC. Translated: CASSEGTNNYG. The CDR3 reads in full as CASSEGTNNYGYTF.

Comment on this clone: The read stops 3 residues short of the end of the CDR3; the missing end is completed from the germline J gene. The chain carries TRBV30 and TRBJ1-2, with D possibly TRBD1 on 6 matching bases. CDR3 length: 14 amino acids. Germline V gene data show CDR1 as GTSNPN and CDR2 as SVGIG (reference sequence). CDR3 sequence reads: CAWISGGAGDTYTF. Incomplete CDR3 DNA: TGTGCCTGGATTAGCGGGGGGGCAGGGGATACC.

In the case of this clone: The sequenced fragment ends 3 residues before the CDR3 boundary, so the rest is inferred from the germline J gene. The V gene is TRBV5-8, the J gene TRBJ2-1, with D possibly TRBD1 on 6 matching bases. This CDR3 is 15 amino acids long. Between the trimmed V and J ends, which lost 2 bases and 2 bases, there was a span of 11 bases. Germline V lookup: CDR1 SGHTS, CDR2 YDEGEE. The CDR3 is CASSLPGQAYNEQFF. Incomplete CDR3 DNA: TGTGCCAGCAGCTTACCGGGACAAGCCTACAATGAG.

Comment on this clone: The read stops 3 residues short of the end of the CDR3; the missing end is completed from the germline J gene. The chain joins TRBV19 to TRBJ2-2; D unresolved. CDR3 length: 16 residues. Germline CDR1 reads LNHDA; CDR2 reads SQIVND (reference sequence). Trimming cost V 6 bases and J 3 bases, with 17 bases left between them. The CDR3 is CASRPPWADHTGELFF. The sequenced part of the CDR3 DNA is TGTGCCAGTAGACCCCCGTGGGCAGATCACACCGGGGAG.

Points on this clone: The read comes to an end 3 residues before the CDR3 does, leaving the germline J gene to fill in the end. The rearrangement joins TRBV7-6 to TRBJ2-1, with a weak D call TRBD2 (5 bases). Germline lookup yields CDR1 SGHVS and CDR2 FNYEAQ. V gave up 1 base and J gave up 6 bases, with 10 bases separating them. CDR3 length: 14 residues. The sequenced CDR3 bases are TGTGCCAGCAGCTTAGTGGCTGAGGGCAATGAG. Translation gives CASSLVAEGNE. The full CDR3 is CASSLVAEGNEQFF.

About this clone: With the read ending 3 residues before the CDR3 end, the germline J gene is used to fill in that end. The chain links TRBV5-1 to TRBJ2-6; no clear D. Trimming took 2 bases from V and 0 from J, leaving 3 bases between them. Germline CDR1 SGHRS, CDR2 YFSETQ. This CDR3 contains 14 residues. CDR3 DNA (partial): TGCGCCAGCAGCTTCGGCTCTGGGGCCAACGTC. This translates into CASSFGSGANV. The full CDR3 is CASSFGSGANVLTF.

In regard to this clone: The missing CDR3 end, 3 residues past where the read stops, is filled in from the germline J gene. The V call is TRBV7-9, the J call TRBJ2-2, with D hard to call. CDR3 length equals 15 residues. Germline V gene lookup returns CDR1 SEHNR and CDR2 FQNEAQ (reference sequence). Trimming removed 8 bases at V and 1 base at J, with 14 bases between. CDR3: CASRSPAGNTGELFF. The CDR3 bases that were read are TGTGCCAGCCGCTCCCCCGCCGGGAACACCGGGGAG. The entire variable domain, with the rest obtained from reference TRBV7-9 and TRBJ2-2, is as follows: DTGVSQNPRHKITKRGQNVTFRCDPISEHNRLYWYRQTLGQGPEFLTYFQNEAQLEKSRLLSDRFSAERPKGSFSTLEIQRTEQGDSAMYLCASRSPAGNTGELFFGEGSRLTVL.